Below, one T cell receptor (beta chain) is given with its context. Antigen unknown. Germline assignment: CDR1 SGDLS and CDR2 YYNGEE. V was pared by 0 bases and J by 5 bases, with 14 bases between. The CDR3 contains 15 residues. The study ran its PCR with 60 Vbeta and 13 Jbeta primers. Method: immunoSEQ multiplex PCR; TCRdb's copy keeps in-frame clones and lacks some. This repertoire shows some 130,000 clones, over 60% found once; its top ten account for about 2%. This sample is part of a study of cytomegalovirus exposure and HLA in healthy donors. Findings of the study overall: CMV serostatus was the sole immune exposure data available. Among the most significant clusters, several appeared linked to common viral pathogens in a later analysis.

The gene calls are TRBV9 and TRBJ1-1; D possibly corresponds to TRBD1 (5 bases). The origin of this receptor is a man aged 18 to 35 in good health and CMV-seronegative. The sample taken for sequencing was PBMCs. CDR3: CASSVAGGRVTEAFF. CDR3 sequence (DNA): TGTGCCAGCAGCGTAGCGGGGGGAAGAGTAACTGAAGCTTTCTTT.